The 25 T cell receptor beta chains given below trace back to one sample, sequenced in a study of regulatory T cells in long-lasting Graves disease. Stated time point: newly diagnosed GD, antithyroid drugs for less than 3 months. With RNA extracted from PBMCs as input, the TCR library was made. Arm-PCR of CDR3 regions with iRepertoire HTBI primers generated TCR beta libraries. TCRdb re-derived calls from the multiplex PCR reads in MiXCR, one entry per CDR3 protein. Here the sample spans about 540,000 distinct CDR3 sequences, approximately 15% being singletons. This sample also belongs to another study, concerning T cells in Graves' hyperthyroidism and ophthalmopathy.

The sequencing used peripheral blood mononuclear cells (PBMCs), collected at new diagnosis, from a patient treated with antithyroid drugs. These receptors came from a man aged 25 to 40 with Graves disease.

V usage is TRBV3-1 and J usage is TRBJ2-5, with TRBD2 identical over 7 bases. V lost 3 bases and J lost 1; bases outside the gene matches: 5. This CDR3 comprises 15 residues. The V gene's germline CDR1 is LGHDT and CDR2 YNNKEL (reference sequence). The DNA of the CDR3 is TGTGCCAGCAGCCACCGCGGGAGAGCCCAAGAGACCCAGTACTTC. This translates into CASSHRGRAQETQYF.

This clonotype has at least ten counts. The CDR3 region has the DNA TGTGCCACCAGTGATCCGAGCGGGTCCTACAATGAGCAGTTCTTC. Translation: CATSDPSGSYNEQFF. The V gene is TRBV24-1, the J gene TRBJ2-1; perhaps TRBD2 as D (6 bases). The CDR3 length is 15 residues. The germline V and J ends were trimmed by 3 bases and 1 base, with 9 bases remaining between them. The germline V gene encodes CDR1 KGHDR and CDR2 SFDVKD.

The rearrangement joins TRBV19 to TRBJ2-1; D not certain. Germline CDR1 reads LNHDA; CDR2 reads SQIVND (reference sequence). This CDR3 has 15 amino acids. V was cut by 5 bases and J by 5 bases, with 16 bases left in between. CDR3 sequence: CASSEVLVRHNEQFF. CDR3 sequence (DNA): TGTGCCAGTAGTGAAGTTCTCGTACGTCACAATGAGCAGTTCTTC.

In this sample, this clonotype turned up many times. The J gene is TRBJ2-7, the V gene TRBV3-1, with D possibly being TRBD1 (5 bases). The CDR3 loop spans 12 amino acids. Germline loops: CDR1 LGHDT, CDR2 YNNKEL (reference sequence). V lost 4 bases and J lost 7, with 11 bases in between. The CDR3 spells CASSRSQGEQYF. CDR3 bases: TGTGCCAGCAGCCGGAGTCAGGGAGAGCAGTACTTC.

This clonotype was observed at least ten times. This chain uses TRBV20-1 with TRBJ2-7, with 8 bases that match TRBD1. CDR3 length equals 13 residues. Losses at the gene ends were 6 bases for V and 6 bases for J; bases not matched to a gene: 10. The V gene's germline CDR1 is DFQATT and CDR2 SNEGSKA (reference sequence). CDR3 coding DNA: TGCAGTGCACGGACAGGGACTCTTGGCGAGCAGTACTTC. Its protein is CSARTGTLGEQYF.

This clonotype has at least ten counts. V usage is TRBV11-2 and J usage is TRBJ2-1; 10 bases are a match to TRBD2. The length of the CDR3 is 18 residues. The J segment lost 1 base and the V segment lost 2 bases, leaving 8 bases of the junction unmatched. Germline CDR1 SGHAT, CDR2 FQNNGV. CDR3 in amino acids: CASSLSLAGVGSYNEQFF. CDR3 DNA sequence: TGTGCCAGCAGCTTATCTCTAGCGGGAGTGGGGTCCTACAATGAGCAGTTCTTC. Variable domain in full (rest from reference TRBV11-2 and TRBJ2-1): EAGVAQSPRYKIIEKRQSVAFWCNPISGHATLYWYQQILGQGPKLLIQFQNNGVVDDSQLPKDRFSAERLKGVDSTLKIQPAKLEDSAVYLCASSLSLAGVGSYNEQFFGPGTRLTVL.

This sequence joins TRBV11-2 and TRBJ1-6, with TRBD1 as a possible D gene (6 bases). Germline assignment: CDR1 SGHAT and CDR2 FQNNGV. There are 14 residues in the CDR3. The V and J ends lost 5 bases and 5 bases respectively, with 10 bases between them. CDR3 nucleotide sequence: TGTGCCAGCAGCGCCGACAGGAATAATTCACCCCTCCACTTT. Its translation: CASSADRNNSPLHF.

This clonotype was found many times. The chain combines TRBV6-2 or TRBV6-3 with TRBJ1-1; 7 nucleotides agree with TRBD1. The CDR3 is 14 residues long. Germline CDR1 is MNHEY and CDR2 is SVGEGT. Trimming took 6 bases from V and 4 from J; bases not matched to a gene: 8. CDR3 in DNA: TGTGCCAGCAGACGACAGGGAGAGAGCACTGAAGCTTTCTTT. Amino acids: CASRRQGESTEAFF.

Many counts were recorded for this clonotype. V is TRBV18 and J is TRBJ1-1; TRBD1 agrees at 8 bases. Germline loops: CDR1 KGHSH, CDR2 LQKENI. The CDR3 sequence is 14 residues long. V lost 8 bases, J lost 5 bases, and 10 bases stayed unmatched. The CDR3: CASGRDRGGTEAFF. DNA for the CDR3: TGTGCCAGCGGACGAGACAGGGGCGGTACTGAAGCTTTCTTT.

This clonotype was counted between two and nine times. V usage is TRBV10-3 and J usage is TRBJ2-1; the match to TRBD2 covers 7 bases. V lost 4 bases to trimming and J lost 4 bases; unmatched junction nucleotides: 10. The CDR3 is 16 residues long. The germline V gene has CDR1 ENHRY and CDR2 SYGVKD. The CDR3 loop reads CAISGISAGAYNEQFF. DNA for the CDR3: TGTGCCATCAGTGGAATCTCTGCGGGAGCTTACAATGAGCAGTTCTTC.

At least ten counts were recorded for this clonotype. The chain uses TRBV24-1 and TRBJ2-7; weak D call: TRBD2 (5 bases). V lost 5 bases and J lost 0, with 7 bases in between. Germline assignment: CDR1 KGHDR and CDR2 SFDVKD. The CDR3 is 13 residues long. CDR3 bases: TGTGCCACCAGTGTCGAGGGCTCCTACGAGCAGTACTTC. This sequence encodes CATSVEGSYEQYF.

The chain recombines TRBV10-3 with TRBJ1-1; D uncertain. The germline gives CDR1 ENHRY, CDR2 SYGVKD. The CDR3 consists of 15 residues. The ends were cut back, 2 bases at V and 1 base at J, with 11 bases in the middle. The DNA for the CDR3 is TGTGCCATCAGTGAGGCAGACCCCAGGAACACTGAAGCTTTCTTT. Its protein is CAISEADPRNTEAFF.

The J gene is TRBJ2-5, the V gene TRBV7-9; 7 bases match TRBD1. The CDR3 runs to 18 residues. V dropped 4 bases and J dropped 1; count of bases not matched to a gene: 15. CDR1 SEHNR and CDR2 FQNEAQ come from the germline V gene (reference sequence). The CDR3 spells CASSWVTGSLGFQETQYF. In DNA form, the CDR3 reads TGTGCCAGCAGCTGGGTGACAGGGTCCTTGGGTTTCCAAGAGACCCAGTACTTC.

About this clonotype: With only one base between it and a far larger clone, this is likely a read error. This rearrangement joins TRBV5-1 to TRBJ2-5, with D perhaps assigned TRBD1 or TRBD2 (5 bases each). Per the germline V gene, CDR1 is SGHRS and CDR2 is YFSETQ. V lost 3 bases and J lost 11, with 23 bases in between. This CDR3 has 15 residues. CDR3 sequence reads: CASSSDLGRALEQYF. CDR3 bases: TGCGCCAGCAGCTCGGACTTGGGACGGGCCCTGGAGCAGTACTTC.

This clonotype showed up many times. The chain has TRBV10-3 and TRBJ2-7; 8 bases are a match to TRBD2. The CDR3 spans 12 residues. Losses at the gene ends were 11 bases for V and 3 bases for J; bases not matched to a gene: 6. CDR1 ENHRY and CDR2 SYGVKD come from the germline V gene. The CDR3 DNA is TGTGCCTCGGGAGGGTATCTCTACGAGCAGTACTTC. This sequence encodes CASGGYLYEQYF.

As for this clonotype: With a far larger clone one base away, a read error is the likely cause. The chain's CDR3 is CASSLFNQPQHF. As DNA, the CDR3 is TGTGCCAGCAGTTTATTTAATCAGCCCCAGCATTTT. The chain links TRBV12-3 or TRBV12-4 to TRBJ1-5; unclear D gene. This CDR3 region has 12 residues. V lost 2 bases and J lost 4, with 3 bases in between.

For the CDR3, the DNA is TGTGCCAGCAGTTCAACAGGGCCCTCTAACTATGGCTACACCTTC. This gives the protein CASSSTGPSNYGYTF. This chain links TRBV28 with TRBJ1-2; tentative D call: TRBD1 (6 bases). Germline assignment: CDR1 MDHEN and CDR2 SYDVKM. The CDR3 runs to 15 residues. Trimming left V 4 bases short and J 0 bases short, with 12 bases between.

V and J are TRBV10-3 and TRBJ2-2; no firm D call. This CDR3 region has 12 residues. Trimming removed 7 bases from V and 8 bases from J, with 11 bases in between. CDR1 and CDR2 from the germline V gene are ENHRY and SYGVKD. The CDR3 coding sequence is TGTGCCATCAAACCTAGTCGTGGGGAGCTGTTTTTT. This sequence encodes CAIKPSRGELFF.

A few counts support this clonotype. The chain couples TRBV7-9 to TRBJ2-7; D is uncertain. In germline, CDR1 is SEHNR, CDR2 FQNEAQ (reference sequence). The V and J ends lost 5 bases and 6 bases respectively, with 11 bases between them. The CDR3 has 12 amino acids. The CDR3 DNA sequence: TGTGCCAGCAGCGCCCTAGACCTCGAGCAGTACTTC. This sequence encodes CASSALDLEQYF.

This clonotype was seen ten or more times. In DNA, the CDR3 is TGTGCCAGCAGCCGTACTAGCGGGAGTAGGTCCTACGAGCAGTACTTC. Its protein product is CASSRTSGSRSYEQYF. V and J are TRBV6-1 and TRBJ2-7, with 11 bases fitting TRBD2. Germline V gene data show CDR1 as MNHNS and CDR2 as SASEGT. The length of the CDR3 is 16 residues. Trimming cost V 6 bases and J 1 base; bases outside gene matches: 8.

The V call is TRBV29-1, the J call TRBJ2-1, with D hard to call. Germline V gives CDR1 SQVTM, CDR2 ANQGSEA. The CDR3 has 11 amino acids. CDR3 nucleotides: TGCAGTCCTATGTACTACAATGAGCAGTTCTTC. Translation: CSPMYYNEQFF.

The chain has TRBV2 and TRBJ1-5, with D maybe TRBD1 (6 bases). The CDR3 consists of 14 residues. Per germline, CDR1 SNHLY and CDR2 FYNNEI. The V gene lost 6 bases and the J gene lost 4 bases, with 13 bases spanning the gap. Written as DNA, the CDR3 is TGTGCCAGCAGCAGGGCAGGGGTGAATCAGCCCCAGCATTTT. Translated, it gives CASSRAGVNQPQHF.

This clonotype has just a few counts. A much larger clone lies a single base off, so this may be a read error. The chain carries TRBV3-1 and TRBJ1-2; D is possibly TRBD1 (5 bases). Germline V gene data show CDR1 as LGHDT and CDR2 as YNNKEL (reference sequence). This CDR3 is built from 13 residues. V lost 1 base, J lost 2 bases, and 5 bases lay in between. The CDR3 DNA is TGTGCCAGCAGCCAAGCAGGGAACTATGGCTACACCTTC. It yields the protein CASSQAGNYGYTF.

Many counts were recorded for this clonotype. CDR3 DNA sequence: TGTGCCTGGAGTGGGGTCGGCCAAGAGACCCAGTACTTC. Residues: CAWSGVGQETQYF. The chain links TRBV30 to TRBJ2-5, with D hard to call. This CDR3 contains 13 residues. Trimming left V 1 base short and J 1 base short, with 7 bases between. Germline V gives CDR1 GTSNPN, CDR2 SVGIG (reference sequence).

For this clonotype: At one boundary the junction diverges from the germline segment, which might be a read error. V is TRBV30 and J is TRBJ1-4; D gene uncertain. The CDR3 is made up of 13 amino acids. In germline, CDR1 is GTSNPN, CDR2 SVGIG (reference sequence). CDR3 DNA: TGTGTCTGGAGAAAGGCAACTAATGAAAAACTGTTTTTT. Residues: CVWRKATNEKLFF.